These T cell receptor beta chains were read from a single sample in a study of blood T cell repertoires in COVID-19. Libraries were prepared by immunoSEQ multiplex PCR; TCRdb keeps only in-frame clonotypes and omits some of them. The sample includes about 330,000 clones, over 70% of them seen just once. The sample comprised PBMCs or T cells enriched from blood (not recorded which). The receptors come from a man aged 25-40 years who had recovered from COVID-19. CDR3s include the opening cysteine and the closing phenylalanine or tryptophan. The D gene is left open where the match is weak. Some rows mark clone size as missing; the rest say once, few, many or name a class of expanded clone.

NA	NA	TRBV6-5	15	TRBJ1-1	CASSYSSQGGTEAFF	TGTGCCAGCAGTTACTCATCACAGGGCGGCACTGAAGCTTTCTTT
NA	NA	TRBV4-2	12	TRBJ2-1	CASSQDYSEQFF	TGTGCCAGCAGCCAAGACTATTCCGAGCAGTTCTTC
NA	NA	TRBV19	12	TRBJ2-3	CATSYGRDTQYF	TGTGCCACCTCTTATGGGAGAGATACGCAGTATTTT
NA	NA	TRBV13	17	TRBJ2-5	CASSSGTGGGVQETQYF	TGTGCCAGCAGCTCCGGGACTGGAGGAGGTGTACAAGAGACCCAGTACTTC
TRBD2	NA	TRBV7-9	14	TRBJ2-2	CASSYRTSVGELFF	TGTGCCAGCAGCTACAGGACTAGTGTCGGGGAGCTGTTTTTT
NA	NA	TRBV7-2	15	TRBJ2-5	CASSPLIVSGETQYF	TGTGCCAGCAGCCCTCTTATCGTCTCGGGGGAGACCCAGTACTTC
TRBD1	once	TRBV7-2	13	TRBJ2-7	CASSQGQSYEQYF	TGTGCCAGCAGCCAGGGACAGTCCTACGAGCAGTACTTC
NA	NA	TRBV28	14	TRBJ2-5	CASSLGGDRETQYF	TGTGCCAGCAGTCTCGGCGGGGATAGGGAGACCCAGTACTTC
NA	NA	TRBV18	15	TRBJ1-6	CASSGESSYNSPLHF	TGTGCCAGCTCGGGAGAGAGCTCCTATAATTCACCCCTCCACTTT
NA	NA	TRBV5-5	14	TRBJ1-1	CASSLGGGSTEAFF	TGTGCCAGCAGCTTGGGAGGGGGATCCACTGAAGCTTTCTTT
TRBD1	NA	TRBV28	15	TRBJ1-5	CASSSQGAGNQPQHF	TGTGCCAGCAGTTCTCAGGGGGCGGGTAATCAGCCCCAGCATTTT